A selection of T cell receptor beta chains follows, all from one sample in a study of PD-1 blockade in classical Hodgkin lymphoma. Sequencing was performed with immunoSEQ multiplex PCR; in TCRdb, only in-frame clones are kept and a portion is missing. The data hold about 94,000 clones, with 85% to 90% observed a single time. This specimen was peripheral blood mononuclear cells (PBMCs), taken before the second cycle of nivolumab. The receptors come from a human donor with classical Hodgkin lymphoma. Both conserved end residues are part of each CDR3. The D gene is left open where the match is weak. Size is omitted from some rows. Given values are once, few, many or a class for expanded clones.

- 11 TRBJ2-7 - TRBV6-5 CASSSVGEQYF TGTGCCAGCAGTTCTGTGGGCGAGCAGTACTTC
TRBD2 14 TRBJ2-1 - TRBV10-3 CAITLAGPGNEQFF TGTGCCATCACTCTAGCGGGACCGGGGAATGAGCAGTTCTTC
- 16 TRBJ1-5 - TRBV7-2 CASSSRDGNSNQPQHF TGTGCCAGCAGTTCCCGAGACGGGAATAGCAATCAGCCCCAGCATTTT
- 11 TRBJ2-2 - TRBV28 CASSSTGELFF TGTGCCAGCAGCAGTACCGGGGAGCTGTTTTTT
- 14 TRBJ2-6 - TRBV6-5 CASSYSSGANVLTF TGTGCCAGCAGCTATAGCTCTGGGGCCAACGTCCTGACTTTC
- 18 TRBJ2-7 - TRBV4-1 CASSQERAGGGSPYEQYF TGCGCCAGCAGCCAAGAAAGGGCCGGGGGCGGTTCCCCCTACGAGCAGTACTTC
TRBD2 18 TRBJ2-7 - TRBV13 CASSFRGLAGGISYEQYF TGTGCCAGCAGCTTTAGAGGACTAGCGGGAGGGATCTCCTACGAGCAGTACTTC
- 15 TRBJ1-1 - TRBV5-1 CASSWGGHRNTEAFF TGCGCCAGCAGCTGGGGGGGACACAGGAACACTGAAGCTTTCTTT
TRBD1 15 TRBJ2-2 once TRBV6-6 CASKSGQGNTGELFF TGTGCCAGCAAGTCGGGACAGGGGAACACCGGGGAGCTGTTTTTT
TRBD1 18 TRBJ1-6 - TRBV11-3 CASSKHRDRDKNNSPLHF TGTGCCAGCAGCAAACACCGGGACAGGGATAAAAATAATTCACCCCTCCACTTT
- 15 TRBJ1-3 - TRBV6-5 CASSYSDRFRNTIYF TGTGCCAGCAGTTATTCCGACAGGTTTAGAAACACCATATATTTT
- 16 TRBJ1-6 - TRBV19 CASSKIFQGSVSPLHF TGTGCCAGTAGTAAAATATTTCAGGGGTCGGTTTCACCCCTCCACTTT
- 12 TRBJ2-7 - TRBV7-6 CASSTDGYEQYF TGTGCCAGCAGCACGGACGGCTACGAGCAGTACTTC
- 13 TRBJ2-5 - TRBV27 CASRGWDKETQYF TGTGCCAGCAGGGGCTGGGATAAAGAGACCCAGTACTTC
- 14 TRBJ1-2 - TRBV15 CATSRELGLGGYTF TGTGCCACCAGCAGAGAACTGGGACTCGGCGGCTACACCTTC
- 12 TRBJ2-3 - TRBV6-5 CASRVGPDTQYF TGTGCCAGCAGGGTTGGGCCAGATACGCAGTATTTT
- 12 TRBJ1-5 few TRBV19 CASGQNIQPQHF TGTGCCAGTGGACAGAACATTCAGCCCCAGCATTTT
TRBD1 16 TRBJ2-1 - TRBV2 CASSEGPTGVYNEQFF TGTGCCAGCAGTGAAGGTCCCACAGGGGTCTACAATGAGCAGTTCTTC
- 14 TRBJ2-3 - TRBV15 CATSITRGVDTQYF TGTGCCACCAGCATTACTAGGGGGGTCGATACGCAGTATTTT
TRBD1 15 TRBJ1-5 - TRBV7-9 CASSLGTGVTQPQHF TGTGCCAGCAGCCTCGGGACAGGGGTAACTCAGCCCCAGCATTTT
- 15 TRBJ2-1 - TRBV10-3 CAISDPGVGANEQFF TGTGCCATCAGTGACCCCGGGGTCGGGGCCAATGAGCAGTTCTTC
- 16 TRBJ1-6 - TRBV5-1 CASSPGRSSYNSPLHF TGCGCCAGCAGCCCAGGACGGAGCTCCTATAATTCACCCCTCCACTTT
- 14 TRBJ2-1 - TRBV19 CASRGGNSEGEQFF TGTGCCAGTAGAGGGGGTAATTCGGAAGGTGAGCAGTTCTTC
- 15 TRBJ2-2 - TRBV5-5 CASSFGTSPVGELFF TGTGCCAGCAGCTTCGGGACCTCGCCCGTCGGGGAGCTGTTTTTT
- 14 TRBJ2-6 - TRBV7-3 CASSMNPGANVLTF TGTGCCAGCAGCATGAACCCTGGGGCCAACGTCCTGACTTTC
TRBD1 15 TRBJ1-6 - TRBV7-8 CASSLQRGPYSPLHF TGTGCCAGCAGCTTACAGAGGGGGCCTTATTCACCCCTCCACTTT
TRBD1 15 TRBJ2-2 - TRBV27 CASSPQGAGTGELFF TGTGCCAGCTCCCCCCAGGGGGCTGGCACCGGGGAGCTGTTTTTT
- 15 TRBJ2-1 - TRBV7-9 CASRPFTQPVNEQFF TGTGCCAGCAGGCCCTTCACACAGCCGGTGAATGAGCAGTTCTTC
TRBD2 18 TRBJ2-7 - TRBV30 CAWNPGWTSGRAPYEQYF TGTGCCTGGAATCCTGGGTGGACTAGCGGGAGGGCCCCCTACGAGCAGTACTTC
TRBD1 15 TRBJ1-4 - TRBV9 CASSAGTGGGEKLFF TGTGCCAGCAGCGCTGGGACAGGAGGAGGCGAAAAACTGTTTTTT
TRBD1 13 TRBJ1-2 - TRBV28 CASSSDRGFGYTF TGTGCCAGCAGCTCGGACAGGGGTTTTGGCTACACCTTC
TRBD1 20 TRBJ1-2 - TRBV5-5 CASSLLIIGGGTGLNYGYTF TGTGCCAGCAGCTTGTTGATTATCGGAGGTGGGACAGGGCTAAACTATGGCTACACCTTC
- 12 TRBJ2-3 once TRBV9 CASSPSTDTQYF TGTGCCAGCAGCCCAAGCACAGATACGCAGTATTTT
- 14 TRBJ1-6 - TRBV6-5 CASALTGGNSPLHF TGTGCCAGCGCCCTAACAGGTGGTAATTCACCCCTCCACTTT
- 13 TRBJ2-5 - TRBV27 CASSSWGQETQYF TGTGCCAGCAGTAGCTGGGGACAAGAGACCCAGTACTTC